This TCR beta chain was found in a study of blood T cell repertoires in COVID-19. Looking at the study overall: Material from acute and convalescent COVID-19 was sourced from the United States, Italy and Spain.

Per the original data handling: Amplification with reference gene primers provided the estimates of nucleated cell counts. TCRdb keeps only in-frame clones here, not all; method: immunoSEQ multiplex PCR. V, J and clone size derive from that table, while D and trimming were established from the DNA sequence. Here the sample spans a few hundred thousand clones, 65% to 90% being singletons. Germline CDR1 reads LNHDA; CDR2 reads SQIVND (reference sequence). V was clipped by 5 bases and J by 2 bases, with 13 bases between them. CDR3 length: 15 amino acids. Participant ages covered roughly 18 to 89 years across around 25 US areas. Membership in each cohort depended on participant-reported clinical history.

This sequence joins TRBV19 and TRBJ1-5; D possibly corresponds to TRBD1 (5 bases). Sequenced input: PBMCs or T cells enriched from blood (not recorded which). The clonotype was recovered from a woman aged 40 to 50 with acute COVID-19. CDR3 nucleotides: TGTGCCAGTAGTCCCTTCGGGGGGGGCAATCAGCCCCAGCATTTT. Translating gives CASSPFGGGNQPQHF.